This entry features one T cell receptor beta chain sequence. These data come from a study of cytomegalovirus exposure and HLA in healthy donors. Study background: The 120 million or so unique TCR beta sequences, from roughly 170 million T cells, were found by an earlier analysis.

The CDR3 contains 15 residues. Deletions cut 0 bases from V and 3 bases from J, with 12 bases between. Germline V gene data show CDR1 as MGHRA and CDR2 as YSYEKL. A multiplex PCR was run with 60 Vbeta primers and 13 Jbeta primers. Assay: immunoSEQ multiplex PCR; the TCRdb copy retains only in-frame clones and omits some. The table shows approximately 100,000 clones, with about 70% occurring only once. The receptor was isolated from a middle-aged woman in good health and CMV-seropositive. The rearrangement uses TRBV4-1 and TRBJ2-7; tentatively, D is TRBD2 (6 bases). The sample was PBMCs. The CDR3: CASSQDAAAGYEQYF. The CDR3 bases are TGCGCCAGCAGCCAAGATGCGGCAGCGGGCTACGAGCAGTACTTC.